The clone carrying this T cell receptor (beta chain) was detected ten times or more. Its antigen is as yet unknown. The sample belongs to a study of T cell repertoires in cytomegalovirus infection. Study-level information: Recently identified HLA-C-restricted CMV epitopes were among the peptides used. Public TCR beta signatures indicated both CMV infection and matching HLA type. Study results and caveats: Carriage of CMV together with the relevant HLA was identifiable through cumulative public TCR beta family frequency. HLA-C-restricted, CMV-specific TCR beta clonotypes were dominant ex vivo.

One entry per CDR3 protein, called by TCRdb with MiXCR from the reads. This sample carries 800,000 to 950,000 distinct CDR3 sequences, 30% to 35% of them seen once, and the ten largest clones take 9.5% to 15%. V was pared by 5 bases and J by 3 bases, with 16 bases between. The CDR3 runs 15 residues. Per the germline V gene, CDR1 is SEHNR and CDR2 is FQNEAQ (reference sequence). The chain employs TRBV7-9 and TRBJ2-5; the D gene is possibly TRBD1 (6 bases). Specimen: cultured CD8+ T cells from PBMCs, collected from culture after CMV antigen stimulation. This TCR came from a human donor in good health (CMV status not recorded). Some clones in this sample may be carry-over from other donors' samples. In nucleotides, the CDR3 is TGTGCCAGCAGCCCTTTTAGGGACACCGAAGAGACCCAGTACTTC. Translation gives CASSPFRDTEETQYF.